The 19 T cell receptor beta chains below all came from one sample that was sequenced in a study of T cells in Graves' hyperthyroidism and ophthalmopathy. The investigators amplified TCR beta CDR3 regions from RNA transcripts. An initial round of RT-PCR targeting the TCR CDR3 relied on the HTBI primer set. TCRdb re-called the multiplex PCR reads through MiXCR, storing one row per CDR3 protein. Here the sample spans around 250,000 distinct CDR3 sequences, about 14% being singletons. Sequencing used blood. These receptors all come from a woman aged 40-49 years with Graves' hyperthyroidism that later progressed to Graves' ophthalmopathy.

This clonotype was observed at least ten times. This chain uses TRBV5-1 with TRBJ1-3; the D is unclear. In germline, CDR1 is SGHRS, CDR2 YFSETQ. The V end was cut by 0 bases, the J end by 0 bases, with 4 bases between. The CDR3 is 14 residues long. Here the CDR3 reads CASSLGSSGNTIYF. DNA of the CDR3: TGCGCCAGCAGCTTGGGGAGCTCTGGAAACACCATATATTTT. The full variable domain, completed using reference TRBV5-1 and TRBJ1-3, is KAGVTQTPRYLIKTRGQQVTLSCSPISGHRSVSWYQQTPGQGLQFLFEYFSETQRNKGNFPGRFSGRQFSNSRSEMNVSTLELGDSALYLCASSLGSSGNTIYFGEGSWLTVV.

This clonotype was counted at least ten times. V gene TRBV12-3 or TRBV12-4 combines with J gene TRBJ1-5; 8 bases match TRBD1. V lost 7 bases and J lost 4; bases outside the gene matches: 6. This CDR3 has 14 amino acids. DNA for the CDR3: TGTGCCAGCAAGACAGGGGCCTCAAATCAGCCCCAGCATTTT. Amino acid sequence: CASKTGASNQPQHF.

This clonotype was counted many times. The V and J genes are TRBV28 and TRBJ1-5; D gene ambiguous. The CDR3 covers 15 residues. V shed 3 bases and J shed 2 bases, with 11 bases lying between them. Germline-derived CDR1 and CDR2 are MDHEN and SYDVKM. CDR3 sequence: CASSLVIEGNQPQHF. CDR3 in DNA: TGTGCCAGCAGTTTGGTGATAGAAGGCAATCAGCCCCAGCATTTT. Full variable domain (remainder filled in from reference TRBV28 and TRBJ1-5): DVKVTQSSRYLVKRTGEKVFLECVQDMDHENMFWYRQDPGLGLRLIYFSYDVKMKEKGDIPEGYSVSREKKERFSLILESASTNQTSMYLCASSLVIEGNQPQHFGDGTRLSIL.

This clonotype was counted ten times or more. V and J are TRBV11-2 and TRBJ2-1; 8 bases match TRBD1. The germline gives CDR1 SGHAT, CDR2 FQNNGV. The CDR3 length is 14 residues. Trimming at V came to 6 bases and at J to 6 bases, leaving 7 bases not matched to a gene. CDR3 region: CASRRPGQVNEQFF. CDR3 DNA sequence: TGTGCCAGCAGACGACCGGGACAGGTCAATGAGCAGTTCTTC.

Many counts were recorded for this clonotype. This sequence joins TRBV7-2 and TRBJ2-6, with D possibly TRBD1 on 5 matching bases. Germline V gene data show CDR1 as SGHTA and CDR2 as FQGNSA. The CDR3 spans 16 residues. Between the trimmed V and J ends, which lost 5 bases and 2 bases, there was a span of 13 bases. The CDR3 loop is CASSPQGRAGANVLTF. The CDR3 DNA reads TGTGCCAGCAGCCCCCAGGGCAGGGCTGGGGCCAACGTCCTGACTTTC.

The rearrangement joins TRBV27 to TRBJ2-2; 10 bases line up with TRBD2. Germline lookup yields CDR1 MNHEY and CDR2 SMNVEV (reference sequence). The V gene end was trimmed by 3 bases and the J gene end by 7 bases; junction bases not matched to a gene: 11. This CDR3 has 17 amino acids. CDR3 in amino acids: CASSFLPGTSEVGELFF. For the CDR3, the DNA is TGTGCCAGCAGTTTCTTACCTGGGACTAGCGAGGTCGGGGAGCTGTTTTTT.

In its sample, this clonotype was seen many times. The chain has TRBV11-2 and TRBJ1-2, with 8 bases lining up with TRBD1. The ends lost 5 bases at V and 3 bases at J; junction bases unmatched: 2. Germline V gene data show CDR1 as SGHAT and CDR2 as FQNNGV. The CDR3 sequence is 13 residues long. As DNA, the CDR3 is TGTGCCAGCAGCCCACAGGGGGACTATGGCTACACCTTC. Its translation: CASSPQGDYGYTF.

This clonotype was detected many times. The rearrangement uses TRBV20-1 and TRBJ2-5; D call uncertain. V was cut by 2 bases and J by 2 bases, with 15 bases left in between. The germline CDR1 and CDR2 sequences are DFQATT and SNEGSKA (reference sequence). The CDR3 runs 15 residues. For the CDR3, the DNA is TGCAGTGCTAGACCGACGGCGGATGTGCAAGAGACCCAGTACTTC. This translates into CSARPTADVQETQYF.

This clonotype was found many times. The chain is built from TRBV2 and TRBJ2-2, with 10 bases lining up with TRBD2. Unmatched junction bases numbered 5, after V lost 4 bases and J lost 6 bases. The CDR3 runs 15 residues. Germline V CDR1 and CDR2: SNHLY, FYNNEI. The CDR3 spells CASSGASGSPGELFF. Written as DNA, the CDR3 is TGTGCCAGCAGTGGGGCTAGCGGGAGTCCCGGGGAGCTGTTTTTT.

The rearrangement links TRBV7-9 to TRBJ2-3, with TRBD1 identical over 10 bases. V dropped 1 base and J dropped 6; count of bases not matched to a gene: 7. The CDR3 is 16 amino acids. The germline gives CDR1 SEHNR, CDR2 FQNEAQ (reference sequence). The CDR3 sequence is CASSLEGQGFGDTQYF. Written as DNA, the CDR3 is TGTGCCAGCAGCTTAGAGGGACAGGGGTTCGGGGATACGCAGTATTTT.

This clonotype has at least ten counts. V and J are TRBV20-1 and TRBJ2-3; D not resolved. This CDR3 spans 13 amino acids. Germline V gene sequence: CDR1 DFQATT, CDR2 SNEGSKA (reference sequence). The V end lost 5 bases, the J end lost 4 bases, and 13 bases lay between the germline ends. The CDR3 DNA is TGCAGTGCTGCTGGAATAGTGGCAGATACGCAGTATTTT. This sequence encodes CSAAGIVADTQYF.

This clonotype was recorded many times. The rearrangement links TRBV28 to TRBJ2-7; D is possibly TRBD2 (5 bases). CDR1 is MDHEN, CDR2 SYDVKM, per germline. Trimming stripped 5 bases from V and 3 bases from J, with 14 bases between. This CDR3 comprises 14 residues. CDR3 nucleotides: TGTGCCAGCAGTAGGATCGGACTTCACTACGAGCAGTACTTC. Its protein is CASSRIGLHYEQYF. Full variable domain (rest looked up from reference TRBV28 and TRBJ2-7): DVKVTQSSRYLVKRTGEKVFLECVQDMDHENMFWYRQDPGLGLRLIYFSYDVKMKEKGDIPEGYSVSREKKERFSLILESASTNQTSMYLCASSRIGLHYEQYFGPGTRLTVT.

This clonotype occurred a few times. The V gene is TRBV19, the J gene TRBJ2-7; D possibly corresponds to TRBD1 (5 bases). This CDR3 is 16 amino acids long. Germline V CDR1 and CDR2: LNHDA, SQIVND (reference sequence). V lost 4 bases and J 2 bases, leaving 18 bases between the germline ends. In DNA form, the CDR3 reads TGTGCCAGTAGTACGACAGACCCCCGAGGTACCTACGAGCAGTACTTC. It encodes CASSTTDPRGTYEQYF.

As concerns this clonotype: A much larger clone lies a single base off, so this may be a read error. Given the absence of the conserved phenylalanine or tryptophan at the CDR3 end, a read error is likely. The chain carries TRBV20-1 and TRBJ2-1, with D maybe TRBD2 (6 bases). Germline V gene sequence: CDR1 DFQATT, CDR2 SNEGSKA (reference sequence). The V and J ends lost 5 bases and 0 bases respectively, with 8 bases between them. This CDR3 contains 13 residues. CDR3 residues: CSAVAASYNEQFL. The CDR3 nucleotides read TGCAGTGCTGTAGCGGCCTCCTACAATGAGCAGTTCCTC.

The chain is built from TRBV30 and TRBJ1-3, with no clear D. The ends were cut back, 0 bases at V and 11 bases at J, with 11 bases in the middle. Germline assignment: CDR1 GTSNPN and CDR2 SVGIG (reference sequence). The CDR3 is made up of 12 amino acids. The CDR3 spells CAWSVLVTSIYF. The CDR3 coding sequence is TGTGCCTGGAGTGTACTCGTCACTTCCATATATTTT.

The chain joins TRBV12-3 or TRBV12-4 to TRBJ2-2; D remains ambiguous. The V end lost 3 bases, the J end lost 5 bases, and 10 bases lay between the germline ends. CDR3 size: 14 residues. CDR3 DNA: TGTGCCAGCAGTTTGGTCTTTTCGACCGGGGAGCTGTTTTTT. Amino acid sequence: CASSLVFSTGELFF.

At least ten counts were recorded for this clonotype. The chain carries TRBV20-1 and TRBJ2-5; 11 bases are shared with TRBD2. The CDR3 consists of 20 residues. CDR1 is DFQATT and CDR2 is SNEGSKA in the germline V gene (reference sequence). J was trimmed by 5 bases and V by 3 bases; bases with no gene match: 23. CDR3 residues: CSASDSGLASGRKAKETQYF. The CDR3 nucleotides read TGCAGTGCTAGTGACAGTGGTTTGGCTAGCGGGAGGAAGGCTAAGGAGACCCAGTACTTC.

This clonotype came up many times. Here the CDR3 DNA reads TGTGCCAGCAGCCAAGCGGCGACCCTCAATGAGCAGTTCTTC. Translation: CASSQAATLNEQFF. The V gene is TRBV3-1, the J gene TRBJ2-1; D gene uncertain. Looked up from germline, CDR1 is LGHDT and CDR2 is YNNKEL (reference sequence). The CDR3 spans 14 residues. The ends were cut back, 1 base at V and 6 bases at J, with 10 bases in the middle.

Comment on this clonotype: This CDR3 fails to terminate in the conserved phenylalanine or tryptophan, so it likely reflects a read error. V and J are TRBV20-1 and TRBJ2-4; TRBD1 might be the D (6 bases). Germline-derived CDR1 and CDR2 are DFQATT and SNEGSKA (reference sequence). Deletions cut 3 bases from V and 0 bases from J, with 18 bases between. CDR3 length: 17 amino acids. The CDR3 nucleotides are TGCAGTGCTAGCCCGGACAGATTCTTTTTAGCCAAAAACATTCAGTACCTC. Its translation is CSASPDRFFLAKNIQYL.